The 5 T cell receptor beta chains below all came from one sample that was sequenced in a study of graft-versus-host responses after intestinal transplantation. Sequenced by immunoSEQ multiplex PCR; TCRdb stores in-frame clones only, minus some. Of some 39,000 clones listed, over 90% are singletons. The antigens of these receptors remain unknown. The material was unstimulated CD8+ T cells sorted from spleen or lymph node cells, obtained before transplant. The receptors were gathered from a human donor who was the organ donor for an intestinal transplant.

V and J are TRBV29-1 and TRBJ2-7; 7 positions match TRBD1. The CDR3 has 13 residues. The V segment lost 3 bases and the J segment 4 bases; nucleotides outside the gene matches: 6. Germline V lookup: CDR1 SQVTM, CDR2 ANQGSEA. The CDR3 coding sequence is TGCAGCGTTGAGGTCAGGGGGAGATACGAGCAGTACTTC. It yields the protein CSVEVRGRYEQYF.

This chain joins TRBV19 and TRBJ2-1, with a weak D call TRBD2 (7 bases). CDR1 and CDR2 from the germline V gene are LNHDA and SQIVND (reference sequence). The CDR3 is 14 residues long. Trimming shortened V by 5 bases and J by 2 bases, and 10 bases separated the two germline ends. The CDR3 is CASSVGGPYNEQFF. The CDR3, as DNA: TGTGCCAGTAGTGTCGGGGGGCCCTACAATGAGCAGTTCTTC.

The CDR3, as DNA: TGTGCCAGCAGAAAACAGGGTTTTAATCAGCCCCAGCATTTT. Translating it yields CASRKQGFNQPQHF. The chain combines TRBV6-1 with TRBJ1-5; D may be TRBD1 (6 bases). There are 14 residues in the CDR3. Germline-derived CDR1 and CDR2 are MNHNS and SASEGT. V lost 6 bases, J lost 4 bases, and 13 bases lay in between.

This rearrangement joins TRBV5-5 to TRBJ1-5, with a tentative D call TRBD1 (5 bases). There are 19 residues in the CDR3. From germline, CDR1 is SGHKS and CDR2 YYEKEE (reference sequence). V was clipped by 2 bases and J by 1 base, with 22 bases between them. The DNA for the CDR3 is TGTGCCAGCAGCTTTCGGCGGTCTCCGGGGACGGGAAGCAATCAGCCCCAGCATTTT. It encodes CASSFRRSPGTGSNQPQHF.

The genes are TRBV7-2 and TRBJ2-3; 9 bases map to TRBD2. The V and J ends lost 5 bases and 6 bases, in that order; junction bases with no gene match: 9. The CDR3 is 15 residues long. Germline assignment: CDR1 SGHTA and CDR2 FQGNSA. The CDR3: CASSKRAGGVDTQYF. The CDR3, as DNA: TGTGCCAGCAGCAAAAGGGCGGGGGGGGTGGATACGCAGTATTTT.